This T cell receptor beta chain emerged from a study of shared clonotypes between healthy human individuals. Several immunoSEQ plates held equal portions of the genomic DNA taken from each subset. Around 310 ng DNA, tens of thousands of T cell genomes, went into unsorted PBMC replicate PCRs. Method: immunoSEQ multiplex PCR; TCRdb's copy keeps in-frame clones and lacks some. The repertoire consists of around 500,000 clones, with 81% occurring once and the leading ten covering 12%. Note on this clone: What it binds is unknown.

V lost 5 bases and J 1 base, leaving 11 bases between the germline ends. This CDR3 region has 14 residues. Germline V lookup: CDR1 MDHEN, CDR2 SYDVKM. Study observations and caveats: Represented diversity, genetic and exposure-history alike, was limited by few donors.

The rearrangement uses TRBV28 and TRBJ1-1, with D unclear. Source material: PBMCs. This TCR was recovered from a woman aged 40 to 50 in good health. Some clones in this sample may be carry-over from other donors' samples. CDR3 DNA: TGTGCCAGCAGTCCGCACGACGGGAACACTGAAGCTTTCTTT. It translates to CASSPHDGNTEAFF.